What follows describes a single TCR beta chain. This CDR3 region has 14 residues. Germline CDR1 SGHNT, CDR2 YYREEE (reference sequence). Trimming shortened V by 0 bases and J by 0 bases, and 6 bases separated the two germline ends. These data come from a study of T cell changes during pregnancy in multiple sclerosis. Assay used: immunoSEQ multiplex PCR; TCRdb lists only in-frame clones, some missing. This sample has tens of thousands of clones, with around 92% found just once. The input for sequencing was peripheral blood, taken in the third trimester of pregnancy. The chain joins TRBV5-4 to TRBJ1-2; D remains unclear. This TCR came from a female donor in good health, enrolled as a control in a pregnancy study. CDR3: CASSLAPTNYGYTF. In DNA form, the CDR3 reads TGTGCCAGCAGCTTGGCTCCTACTAACTATGGCTACACCTTC.